A single sample gave rise to the 3 T cell receptor beta chains below, sequenced in a study of tumor and adjacent non-tumor tissue in lung cancer. No cell sorting was done before RNA was extracted from the tissue. TCRbeta libraries were built with three rounds of nested PCR, modified from ARM-PCR. TCRdb re-called the multiplex PCR reads with MiXCR, one entry per CDR3 protein. In the table there are about 93,000 distinct CDR3 sequences, roughly 70% of which are singletons. Source material: lung tumor tissue. Receptor source: a man aged 60-69 years with non-small cell lung cancer.

As regards this clonotype: A read error may be the cause here, since a much bigger clone is one base away. The chain links TRBV13 to TRBJ1-4; D remains ambiguous. V was pared by 3 bases and J by 5 bases, with 10 bases between. This CDR3 spans 14 amino acids. Germline-derived CDR1 and CDR2 are PRHDT and FYEKMQ (reference sequence). Here the CDR3 reads CASSFGKDNEKLFF. DNA of the CDR3: TGTGCCAGCAGCTTCGGGAAGGACAATGAAAAACTGTTTTTT.

In regard to this clonotype: The junction departs from the called germline gene at one end, perhaps through a read error. This chain uses TRBV4-1 with TRBJ2-1; weak D call: TRBD2 (6 bases). The CDR3 is made up of 15 amino acids. Germline assignment: CDR1 MGHRA and CDR2 YSYEKL. DNA for the CDR3: TGCGCCAGTAGCCCCTATTTTAACGGGAGAGGTGAGCAGTTCTTC. Its protein is CASSPYFNGRGEQFF.

Details on this clonotype: One junction end disagrees with the germline gene, perhaps due to a read error. The chain carries TRBV12-3 or TRBV12-4 and TRBJ2-2, with D maybe TRBD2 (6 bases). The CDR3 covers 12 residues. The CDR3 sequence is CDSSSLTGGLFF. The CDR3 bases are TGTGACAGCAGTTCCCTCACCGGGGGGCTGTTTTTT.